The next 16 T cell receptor beta chains were all read from a single sample in a study of T cells in Graves' hyperthyroidism and ophthalmopathy (dated by TCRdb to the late 2010s). Library creation used multiplex PCR. The run used an Illumina HiSeq 2000. The TCR beta CDR3 regions were amplified from the RNA transcripts. The first round of RT-PCR for the TCR CDR3 was performed with the HTBI primer set and the Qiagen OneStep RT-PCR kit. The public sequencing data were trimmed at Q25 with fastp and processed into clonotypes with MiXCR by TCRdb, which kept only in-frame beta chains. Merged by CDR3 protein, the rows form single entries marked with the most common genes and DNA. This sample holds hundreds of thousands of distinct CDR3 sequences; around 20% were observed only once. Around a third of the sample is held by the ten biggest clonotypes. What was sequenced was blood. The receptors derive from a man aged 25-45 years with Graves' ophthalmopathy.

The genes are TRBV6-1 and TRBJ1-5, with D perhaps matching TRBD1 (5 bases). This CDR3 contains 17 residues. Between the trimmed V and J ends, which lost 6 bases and 5 bases, there was a span of 23 bases. Germline V gene sequence: CDR1 MNHNS, CDR2 SASEGT. Written as DNA, the CDR3 is TGTGCCAGCAGCGGGTCCTATGCGGGACGGCCCGATCAGCCCCAGCATTTT. Translated: CASSGSYAGRPDQPQHF.

This clonotype occurred many times. The chain uses TRBV7-3 and TRBJ2-1; 8 nucleotides agree with TRBD2. The CDR3 has 16 residues. The germline V gene encodes CDR1 SGHTA and CDR2 FQGTGA. V shed 0 bases, J shed 6 bases, and the junction held 7 bases outside the gene matches. This chain's CDR3 is CASSLTFSGSGNEQFF. CDR3 DNA sequence: TGTGCCAGCAGCTTAACGTTCAGCGGGAGTGGCAATGAGCAGTTCTTC.

The chain joins TRBV6-1 to TRBJ2-3, with 7 bases identical to TRBD2. In germline, CDR1 is MNHNS, CDR2 SASEGT. The CDR3 covers 12 residues. V shed 7 bases, J shed 7 bases, and the junction held 5 bases outside the gene matches. In DNA, the CDR3 is TGTGCCAGCATAGGGGAGGGTTATACGCAGTATTTT. As protein: CASIGEGYTQYF.

This clonotype was seen a few times. The genes are TRBV6-1 and TRBJ2-3; 10 nucleotides match TRBD1. This CDR3 spans 15 amino acids. V trimming: 6 bases; J trimming: 2 bases; junction bases outside the gene matches: 5. Looked up from germline, CDR1 is MNHNS and CDR2 is SASEGT. The CDR3 sequence: CASRAGTGVTDTQYF. In DNA, the CDR3 is TGTGCCAGCAGAGCCGGGACAGGGGTCACAGATACGCAGTATTTT.

This clonotype showed up just a few times. The chain employs TRBV12-3 or TRBV12-4 and TRBJ1-4; 9 nucleotides agree with TRBD1. CDR3 size: 15 residues. With V trimmed by 5 bases and J by 8 bases, 9 bases remained unmatched. DNA for the CDR3: TGTGCCAGCAGTGGGACAGGGCCTGACTCAGAAAAACTGTTTTTT. It specifies CASSGTGPDSEKLFF.

In the case of this clonotype: This could be a read error, since a much larger clone is one nucleotide away. The chain employs TRBV7-9 and TRBJ1-1, with 8 bases lining up with TRBD1. The CDR3 extends over 14 amino acids. J lost 3 bases, V lost 5 bases, and 5 bases had no gene match. CDR1 is SEHNR, CDR2 FQNEAQ, per germline (reference sequence). The chain's CDR3 is CASSPDRVYTEAFF. The CDR3 nucleotides are TGTGCCAGCAGCCCGGACAGGGTGTACACTGAAGCTTTCTTT.

This chain uses TRBV7-8 with TRBJ2-1, with D tentatively TRBD1 (5 bases). V was cut by 11 bases and J by 6 bases, with 20 bases left in between. CDR1 is SGHVS, CDR2 FQNEAQ, per germline. The CDR3 contains 14 residues. In nucleotides, the CDR3 is TGTGCCGGGGCTTTGACGGGTAGAGCCAATGAGCAGTTCTTC. Residues: CAGALTGRANEQFF.

This clonotype was detected ten times or more. The rearrangement uses TRBV10-1 and TRBJ2-5, with TRBD1 identical over 9 bases. This CDR3 contains 15 residues. Germline V lookup: CDR1 WNHNN, CDR2 SYGVQD (reference sequence). V lost 3 bases to trimming and J lost 4 bases; unmatched junction nucleotides: 6. CDR3 coding DNA: TGCGCCAGCAGTGATAGCGGACAGGGGCTAGAGACCCAGTACTTC. This sequence encodes CASSDSGQGLETQYF.

This clonotype has a handful of counts. V and J are TRBV9 and TRBJ1-3; D is ambiguous. CDR1 and CDR2 (germline): SGDLS, YYNGEE. The germline V and J ends were trimmed by 4 bases and 0 bases, with 11 bases remaining between them. The CDR3 consists of 15 residues. The CDR3 bases are TGTGCCAGCAGCCCAACCAAGAGCTCTGGAAACACCATATATTTT. Its protein product is CASSPTKSSGNTIYF.

This clonotype was seen only a few times. This rearrangement joins TRBV18 to TRBJ2-2; no firm D call. The CDR3 sequence is 12 residues long. V lost 4 bases and J 7 bases, leaving 7 bases between the germline ends. Germline V gene lookup returns CDR1 KGHSH and CDR2 LQKENI. The chain's CDR3 is CASSHRLGELFF. Written as DNA, the CDR3 is TGTGCCAGCTCACACCGGCTCGGGGAGCTGTTTTTT.

This clonotype appeared many times. The V gene is TRBV7-8, the J gene TRBJ2-5; no firm D call. Germline V gene data show CDR1 as SGHVS and CDR2 as FQNEAQ. The CDR3 has 14 residues. Deletions cut 3 bases from V and 0 bases from J, with 8 bases between. This chain's CDR3 is CASSLRLHQETQYF. CDR3 coding DNA: TGTGCCAGCAGCTTGCGTCTACACCAAGAGACCCAGTACTTC.

Only one count was recorded for this clonotype. V is TRBV19 and J is TRBJ1-2; 7 bases align to TRBD1. This CDR3 spans 16 amino acids. The V gene end was trimmed by 5 bases and the J gene end by 6 bases; junction bases not matched to a gene: 15. From germline, CDR1 is LNHDA and CDR2 SQIVND (reference sequence). Written as DNA, the CDR3 is TGTGCCAGTAGTGTTACAGGGGACCCCTTAAACCATGGCTACACCTTC. It yields the protein CASSVTGDPLNHGYTF.

This clonotype was seen at least ten times. This chain connects TRBV28 to TRBJ2-7; D possibly matches TRBD1 or TRBD2 (6 bases each). The CDR3 is made up of 15 amino acids. Trimming took 5 bases from V and 0 from J, leaving 14 bases between them. The V gene's germline CDR1 is MDHEN and CDR2 SYDVKM. As DNA, the CDR3 is TGTGCCAGCAGTCCCCTGGGGGGCCTCTCCTACGAGCAGTACTTC. Its translation: CASSPLGGLSYEQYF.

This chain uses TRBV28 with TRBJ2-1; 11 nucleotides agree with TRBD2. Germline V gene sequence: CDR1 MDHEN, CDR2 SYDVKM. There are 16 residues in the CDR3. Trimming took 6 bases from V and 4 from J; bases not matched to a gene: 8. CDR3 loop: CASSSTSGSWYNEQFF. The CDR3 DNA is TGTGCCAGCAGCAGTACTAGCGGGAGTTGGTACAATGAGCAGTTCTTC.

This clonotype has only a few counts. V usage is TRBV12-3 or TRBV12-4 and J usage is TRBJ2-1; 10 nucleotides align to TRBD2. The CDR3 extends over 13 amino acids. Losses at the gene ends were 8 bases for V and 14 bases for J; bases not matched to a gene: 12. The CDR3 loop is CASLLTSGTSKFF. The CDR3, as DNA: TGTGCCAGCCTCCTAACTAGCGGGACAAGCAAGTTCTTC.

The V and J genes are TRBV9 and TRBJ2-7, with D perhaps given as TRBD1 or TRBD2 (5 bases each). The CDR3 covers 14 residues. V lost 7 bases and J lost 2, with 16 bases in between. Germline V gene sequence: CDR1 SGDLS, CDR2 YYNGEE. The CDR3 here is CASSRGDNPYEQYF. For the CDR3, the DNA is TGTGCCAGCTCCCGAGGGGATAATCCCTACGAGCAGTACTTC.